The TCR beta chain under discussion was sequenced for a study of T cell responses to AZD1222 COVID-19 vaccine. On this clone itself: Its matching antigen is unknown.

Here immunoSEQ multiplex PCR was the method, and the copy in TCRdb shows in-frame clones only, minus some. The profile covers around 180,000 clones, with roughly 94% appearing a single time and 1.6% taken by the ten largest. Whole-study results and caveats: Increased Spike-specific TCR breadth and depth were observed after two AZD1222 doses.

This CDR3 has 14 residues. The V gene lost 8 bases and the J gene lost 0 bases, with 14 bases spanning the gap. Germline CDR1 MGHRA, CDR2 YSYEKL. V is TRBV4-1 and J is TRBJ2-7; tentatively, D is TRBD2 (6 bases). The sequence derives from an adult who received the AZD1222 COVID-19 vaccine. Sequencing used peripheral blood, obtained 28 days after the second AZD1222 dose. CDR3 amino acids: CASRVLAASYEQYF. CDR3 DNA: TGCGCCAGCCGGGTTTTAGCGGCCTCCTACGAGCAGTACTTC.